A selection of T cell receptor beta chains follows, all from one sample in a study of patients and donors after allogeneic stem cell transplantation. Each CDR3 protein is one row after TCRdb ran MiXCR on the RT-PCR reads. Of more than 850,000 distinct CDR3 sequences in the sample, more than 15% were seen once. The sequenced sample consisted of blood, either unsorted or a sorted T cell fraction (not recorded which). Receptors originate from a human donor who was either an allogeneic HSCT recipient or a stem cell or donor lymphocyte infusion donor (not recorded which). It is not recorded whose cells these are; they may come from a transplant donor. CDR3s include the opening cysteine and the closing phenylalanine or tryptophan. The D gene is left open where the match is weak. Only part of the rows carry a size: once, few, many, or a class if the clone is expanded.

size: few; D: -; J: TRBJ2-3; V: TRBV6-5; DNA: TGTGCCAGCAGTTACGTATTATTTGATCGCACAGATACGCAGTATTTT; CDR3: CASSYVLFDRTDTQYF
size: many; D: -; J: TRBJ2-2; V: TRBV12-3/TRBV12-4; DNA: TGTGCCACCACGAGGCTGGGGGCGATCACCGGGGAGCTGTTTTTT; CDR3: CATTRLGAITGELFF
size: many; D: -; J: TRBJ1-2; V: TRBV12-3/TRBV12-4; DNA: TGTGCCAGCAGTTTTGGGGGGAGGGGCTACACCTTC; CDR3: CASSFGGRGYTF
size: few; D: -; J: TRBJ1-1; V: TRBV2; DNA: TGTGCCAGCAGGGGCGACGGAGCCAACACTGAAGCTTTCTTT; CDR3: CASRGDGANTEAFF
size: -; D: -; J: TRBJ1-1; V: TRBV15; DNA: TGTGCCACCAGCGGAAACAGGGTAGCTTTCTTT; CDR3: CATSGNRVAFF
size: few; D: -; J: TRBJ1-2; V: TRBV6-1; DNA: TGTGCTGTCCAGAGGGAAGTTGCGGGACTCTATGGCTACACCTTC; CDR3: CAVQREVAGLYGYTF
size: -; D: TRBD2; J: TRBJ2-4; V: TRBV5-5; DNA: TGTGCCAGCAGCGCCACTAGCGGGGGAGCCAAAAACATTCAGTACTTC; CDR3: CASSATSGGAKNIQYF
size: few; D: TRBD2; J: TRBJ2-1; V: TRBV9; DNA: TGTGCCAGCAGCGCCATCCTCACTAGCGGGAGGGGATACAATGAGCAGTTCTTC; CDR3: CASSAILTSGRGYNEQFF
size: many; D: -; J: TRBJ2-2; V: TRBV5-1; DNA: TGCGCCAGCAGCTTCTCAGGGGCGAACACCGGGGAGCTGTTTTTT; CDR3: CASSFSGANTGELFF
size: -; D: -; J: TRBJ2-5; V: TRBV3-1; DNA: TGTGCCAGCAGCCAGGAGGCGGGGGCAGAGACCCAGTACTTC; CDR3: CASSQEAGAETQYF
size: -; D: TRBD1; J: TRBJ1-1; V: TRBV12-3/TRBV12-4; DNA: TGTGCCAGCAGCACGTGGCGGACAGGCCCTGAAGCTTTCTTT; CDR3: CASSTWRTGPEAFF
size: few; D: -; J: TRBJ2-1; V: TRBV4-2; DNA: TGTGCCAGCAGCCAAAGTCTGTCTCTAAGCTCCTACAATGAGCAGTTCTTC; CDR3: CASSQSLSLSSYNEQFF
size: -; D: TRBD1; J: TRBJ2-3; V: TRBV20-1; DNA: TGCAGTGCAGAGGGCAGGGGGACCACAGATACGCAGTATTTT; CDR3: CSAEGRGTTDTQYF
size: -; D: -; J: TRBJ1-1; V: TRBV6-2/TRBV6-3; DNA: TGTGCCAGTTGTTGGAGGGACACTGAAGCTTTCTTT; CDR3: CASCWRDTEAFF
size: many; D: -; J: TRBJ2-6; V: TRBV5-1; DNA: TGCGCCAGCAGCTTGGAAGGGGCTGGGGCCAACGTCCTGACTTTC; CDR3: CASSLEGAGANVLTF
size: -; D: TRBD2; J: TRBJ2-3; V: TRBV12-3/TRBV12-4; DNA: TGTGCCAGCAGTGGACTAGCGGGAACTCCAGATACGCAGTATTTT; CDR3: CASSGLAGTPDTQYF
size: few; D: TRBD2; J: TRBJ2-1; V: TRBV29-1; DNA: TGCAGCGGCCGACTAGCGGGGACCTACAATGAGCAGTTCTTC; CDR3: CSGRLAGTYNEQFF
size: many; D: -; J: TRBJ1-2; V: TRBV7-2; DNA: TGTGCCAGCAGCTTAGCGCTCGTAGGTTCGGGTGGCTACACCTTC; CDR3: CASSLALVGSGGYTF
size: many; D: -; J: TRBJ2-3; V: TRBV5-5; DNA: TGTGCCAGCAGCCTGGACGGCCTCACAGATACGCAGTATTTT; CDR3: CASSLDGLTDTQYF
size: few; D: -; J: TRBJ1-1; V: TRBV30; DNA: TGTGCCTGGTCCGAGCAGGTCAACACTGAAGCTTTCTTT; CDR3: CAWSEQVNTEAFF
size: -; D: -; J: TRBJ2-3; V: TRBV24-1; DNA: TGTGCCACCAGTGATTTAGGTCCGGGATATAGGGATACGCAGTATTTT; CDR3: CATSDLGPGYRDTQYF
size: -; D: TRBD2; J: TRBJ2-5; V: TRBV20-1; DNA: TGCAGTGCTAAGAGGGCTAGCGGGGGGGCATCGAAGACCCAGTACTTC; CDR3: CSAKRASGGASKTQYF
size: -; D: TRBD2; J: TRBJ2-3; V: TRBV5-5; DNA: TGTGCCAGCGGAAAATTTGCGGGGGGCCCCACAGATACGCAGTATTTT; CDR3: CASGKFAGGPTDTQYF
size: -; D: -; J: TRBJ1-6; V: TRBV5-6; DNA: TGTGCCAGCAGCCTCAGGGCGGGACGGCATAATTCACCCCTCCACTTT; CDR3: CASSLRAGRHNSPLHF
size: -; D: -; J: TRBJ2-3; V: TRBV2; DNA: TGTGCCAGCAGTGATATGCGGGACACAGATACGCAGTATTTT; CDR3: CASSDMRDTDTQYF
size: -; D: -; J: TRBJ1-2; V: TRBV12-3/TRBV12-4; DNA: TGTGCCAGCAGAACCTTTGCGGCTAACTATGGCTACACCTTC; CDR3: CASRTFAANYGYTF
size: -; D: TRBD1; J: TRBJ2-7; V: TRBV5-5; DNA: TGTGCCAGCAGCTTACCCGGGACAGGGGGCATTTACGAGCAGTACTTC; CDR3: CASSLPGTGGIYEQYF
size: -; D: TRBD2; J: TRBJ2-5; V: TRBV20-1; DNA: TGCAGTGGCGGTAGCGGGAGGGCGGCGGGGGAGACCCAGTACTTC; CDR3: CSGGSGRAAGETQYF
size: few; D: TRBD2; J: TRBJ2-3; V: TRBV27; DNA: TGTGCCAGCAGTTCCCGGACTAGCGGGGGGGGAGTGTATACGCAGTATTTT; CDR3: CASSSRTSGGGVYTQYF
size: many; D: TRBD1; J: TRBJ1-1; V: TRBV5-1; DNA: TGCGCCAGCAGCTATCAAGGACAGGTGAACACTGAAGCTTTCTTT; CDR3: CASSYQGQVNTEAFF
size: -; D: -; J: TRBJ1-2; V: TRBV6-1; DNA: TGTGCCAGCAGCCACACGGCTACAGGGATCCATGGCTACACCTTC; CDR3: CASSHTATGIHGYTF
size: -; D: -; J: TRBJ2-3; V: TRBV6-2/TRBV6-3; DNA: TGTGCCAGCAGCCCTAACGGGGCTCGCACAGATACGCAGTATTTT; CDR3: CASSPNGARTDTQYF
size: -; D: -; J: TRBJ1-5; V: TRBV20-1; DNA: TGCAGTGCCCTCCTTCGGGTGGTACGGAATCAGCCCCAGCATTTT; CDR3: CSALLRVVRNQPQHF
size: -; D: TRBD1; J: TRBJ1-1; V: TRBV2; DNA: TGTGCCAGCTGTGCCGGGACAGGGTATCGGGATGAAGCTTTCTTT; CDR3: CASCAGTGYRDEAFF
size: few; D: -; J: TRBJ1-3; V: TRBV2; DNA: TGTGCCAGCAGTGACGGCACCTCTGGAAACACCATATATTTT; CDR3: CASSDGTSGNTIYF
size: few; D: TRBD1; J: TRBJ2-3; V: TRBV6-1; DNA: TGTGCCAGCAGTCCCACCGGGACAGGGATGATTGGTGGGACAGATACGCAGTATTTT; CDR3: CASSPTGTGMIGGTDTQYF
size: -; D: -; J: TRBJ1-1; V: TRBV4-2; DNA: TGTGCCAGCAGCCCACTTACGACGGCAATGAACACTGAAGCTTTCTTT; CDR3: CASSPLTTAMNTEAFF
size: -; D: -; J: TRBJ2-1; V: TRBV5-1; DNA: TGCGCCAGCAGCCCCCCCGGTGGGACTGGCAGTGAGCAGTTCTTC; CDR3: CASSPPGGTGSEQFF
size: -; D: -; J: TRBJ2-3; V: TRBV24-1; DNA: TGTGCCACCAGTGATACTTGGGACCAAAGCACAGATACGCAGTATTTT; CDR3: CATSDTWDQSTDTQYF
size: few; D: TRBD2; J: TRBJ2-2; V: TRBV5-1; DNA: TGCGCCAGCAGCGAACTAGCGGGGGGCACCGGGGAGCTGTTTTTT; CDR3: CASSELAGGTGELFF
size: -; D: -; J: TRBJ1-2; V: TRBV12-3/TRBV12-4; DNA: TGTGCCAACAGCGCAAAGGGGAATGGCTACACCTTC; CDR3: CANSAKGNGYTF
size: few; D: -; J: TRBJ2-5; V: TRBV5-6; DNA: TGTGCCAGCAGCTCGACAGGAGATCCGTACCAAGAGACCCAGTACTTC; CDR3: CASSSTGDPYQETQYF
size: -; D: -; J: TRBJ1-1; V: TRBV12-3/TRBV12-4; DNA: TGTGCCAGCAGTCCCCGAATCAGGGAAGCTTTCTTT; CDR3: CASSPRIREAFF
size: -; D: -; J: TRBJ1-2; V: TRBV12-3/TRBV12-4; DNA: TGTGCCAGCAGTTTAAACCTAGTCGGTCTAAAAGGGGATGGCTACACCTTC; CDR3: CASSLNLVGLKGDGYTF
size: -; D: -; J: TRBJ1-2; V: TRBV6-4; DNA: TGTGCCAGCAGTGTCTCCCGGGACTATGGCTACACCTTC; CDR3: CASSVSRDYGYTF
size: -; D: -; J: TRBJ2-1; V: TRBV11-2; DNA: TGTGCCAGCAGCTTAGTGAGCGGGCGGACGAGTGAGCAGTTCTTC; CDR3: CASSLVSGRTSEQFF
size: many; D: -; J: TRBJ1-1; V: TRBV7-7; DNA: TGTGCTAGCAGCCGAATCCCTCCGGGGCCACTGAACACTGAAGCTTTCTTT; CDR3: CASSRIPPGPLNTEAFF
size: -; D: TRBD1; J: TRBJ1-2; V: TRBV4-1; DNA: TGCGCCAGCAGCCGTCTGACCTCGACAGGGAACTATGGCTACACCTTC; CDR3: CASSRLTSTGNYGYTF
size: few; D: TRBD1; J: TRBJ2-1; V: TRBV3-1; DNA: TGTGCCAGCAGCACGAACGAGCGGGACAGGGTATCAAATGAGCAGTTCTTC; CDR3: CASSTNERDRVSNEQFF
size: few; D: TRBD1; J: TRBJ1-5; V: TRBV24-1; DNA: TGTGCCACCAGTGATGGGAGGGGGCCGAGCAATCAGCCCCAGCATTTT; CDR3: CATSDGRGPSNQPQHF
size: -; D: TRBD2; J: TRBJ2-5; V: TRBV5-1; DNA: TGCGCCAGCAGCTTTGGAGCGGGAGGACGCGAGACCCAGTACTTC; CDR3: CASSFGAGGRETQYF
size: many; D: TRBD1; J: TRBJ1-1; V: TRBV6-5; DNA: TGTGCCAGCAGTTATCGGGACAGGGGACAATGGCGGGCTTTCTTT; CDR3: CASSYRDRGQWRAFF
size: -; D: TRBD2; J: TRBJ2-1; V: TRBV9; DNA: TGTGCCAGCAGCGTAGGGACTAGCGGGAGGGCCGGTGAGCAGTTCTTC; CDR3: CASSVGTSGRAGEQFF
size: -; D: -; J: TRBJ2-7; V: TRBV18; DNA: TGTGCCAGCTCACCAAGAACAGGAACGCCCTACGAGCAGTACTTC; CDR3: CASSPRTGTPYEQYF
size: few; D: -; J: TRBJ2-1; V: TRBV12-3/TRBV12-4; DNA: TGTGCCAGCAGTCCCCATAAGGCCTCCAATGAGCAGTTCTTC; CDR3: CASSPHKASNEQFF
size: -; D: TRBD2; J: TRBJ2-7; V: TRBV7-2; DNA: TGTGCCAGCAGCAAGGGACTAGCGGGGGGGCAGGTCTACGAGCAGTACTTC; CDR3: CASSKGLAGGQVYEQYF
size: few; D: -; J: TRBJ2-7; V: TRBV28; DNA: TGTGCCAGCAGTCTCTCGGGGAAACGCTACGAGCAGTACTTC; CDR3: CASSLSGKRYEQYF
size: few; D: -; J: TRBJ2-3; V: TRBV7-8; DNA: TGTGCCAGCAGCTTAGTCTGGAAGAGAGGCACAGATACGCAGTATTTT; CDR3: CASSLVWKRGTDTQYF
size: few; D: -; J: TRBJ1-4; V: TRBV4-1; DNA: TGCGCCAGCAGCCTTGGTCTGGGGAGGGAAAAACTGTTTTTT; CDR3: CASSLGLGREKLFF
size: -; D: TRBD1; J: TRBJ2-4; V: TRBV6-1; DNA: TGTGCCAGCAGTGCCGGGACAGGGTACGTTCAGTACTTC; CDR3: CASSAGTGYVQYF